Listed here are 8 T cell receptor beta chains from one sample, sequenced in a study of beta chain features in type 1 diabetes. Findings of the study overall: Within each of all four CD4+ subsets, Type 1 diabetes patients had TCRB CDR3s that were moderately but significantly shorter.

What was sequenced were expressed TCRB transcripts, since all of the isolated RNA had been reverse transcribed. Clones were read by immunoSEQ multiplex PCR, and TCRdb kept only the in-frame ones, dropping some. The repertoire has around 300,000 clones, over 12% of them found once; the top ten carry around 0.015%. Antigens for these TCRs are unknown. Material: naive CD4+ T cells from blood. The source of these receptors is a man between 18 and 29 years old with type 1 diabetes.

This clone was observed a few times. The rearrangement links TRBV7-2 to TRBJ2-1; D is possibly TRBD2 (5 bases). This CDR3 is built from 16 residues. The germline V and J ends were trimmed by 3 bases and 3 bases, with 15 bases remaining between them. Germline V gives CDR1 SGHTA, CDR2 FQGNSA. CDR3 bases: TGTGCCAGCAGCTTGGACCTCCAAGGAGGCTACAATGAGCAGTTCTTC. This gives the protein CASSLDLQGGYNEQFF. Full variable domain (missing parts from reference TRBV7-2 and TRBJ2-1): GAGVSQSPSNKVTEKGKDVELRCDPISGHTALYWYRQSLGQGLEFLIYFQGNSAPDKSGLPSDRFSAERTGGSVSTLTIQRTQQEDSAVYLCASSLDLQGGYNEQFFGPGTRLTVL.

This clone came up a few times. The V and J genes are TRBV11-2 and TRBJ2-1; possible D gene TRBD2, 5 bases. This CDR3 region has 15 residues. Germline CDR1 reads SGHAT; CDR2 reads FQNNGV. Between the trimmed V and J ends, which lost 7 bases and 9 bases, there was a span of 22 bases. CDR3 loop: CASNQPGSSRAEQFF. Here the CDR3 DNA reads TGTGCCAGCAACCAGCCTGGGAGTTCTCGGGCTGAGCAGTTCTTC.

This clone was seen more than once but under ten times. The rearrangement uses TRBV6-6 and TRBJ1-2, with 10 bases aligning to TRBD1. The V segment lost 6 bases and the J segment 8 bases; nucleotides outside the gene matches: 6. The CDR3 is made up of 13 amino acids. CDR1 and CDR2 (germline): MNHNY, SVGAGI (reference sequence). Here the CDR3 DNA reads TGTGCCAGCAGACCGACAGGGGGCGGCGGCTACACCTTC. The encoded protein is CASRPTGGGGYTF.

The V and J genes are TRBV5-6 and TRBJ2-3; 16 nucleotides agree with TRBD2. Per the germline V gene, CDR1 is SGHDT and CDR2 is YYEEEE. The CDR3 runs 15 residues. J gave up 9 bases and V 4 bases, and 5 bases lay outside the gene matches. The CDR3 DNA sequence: TGTGCCAGCAGCGGGACTAGCGGGGGGGCCGCCACGCAGTATTTT. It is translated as CASSGTSGGAATQYF. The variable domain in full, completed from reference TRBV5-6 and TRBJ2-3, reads DAGVTQSPTHLIKTRGQQVTLRCSPKSGHDTVSWYQQALGQGPQFIFQYYEEEERQRGNFPDRFSGHQFPNYSSELNVNALLLGDSALYLCASSGTSGGAATQYFGPGTRLTVL.

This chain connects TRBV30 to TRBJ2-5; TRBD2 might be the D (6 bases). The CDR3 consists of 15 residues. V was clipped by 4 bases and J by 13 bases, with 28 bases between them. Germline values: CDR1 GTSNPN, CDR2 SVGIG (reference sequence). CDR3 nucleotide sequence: TGTGCCTGGACCTCTGGAGGGCGGCTAGCCGGACGGCGGTACTTC. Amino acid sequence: CAWTSGGRLAGRRYF.

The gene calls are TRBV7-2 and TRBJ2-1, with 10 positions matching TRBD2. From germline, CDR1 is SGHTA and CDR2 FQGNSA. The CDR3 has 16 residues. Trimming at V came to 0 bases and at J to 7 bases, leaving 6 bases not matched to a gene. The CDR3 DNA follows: TGTGCCAGCAGCTTAGCACGAGCGGGGGGGAGGAATGAGCAGTTCTTC. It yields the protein CASSLARAGGRNEQFF.

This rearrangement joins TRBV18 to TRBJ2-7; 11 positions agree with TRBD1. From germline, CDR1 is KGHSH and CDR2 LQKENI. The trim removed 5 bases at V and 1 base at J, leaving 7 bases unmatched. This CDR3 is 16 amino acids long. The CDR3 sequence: CASSGRTGGESYEQYF. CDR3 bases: TGTGCCAGCTCAGGACGGACAGGGGGCGAGTCCTACGAGCAGTACTTC.

The CDR3 is CASRLKNTEAFF. The CDR3 DNA follows: TGTGCCAGCAGACTGAAGAACACTGAAGCTTTCTTT. J is TRBJ1-1 and V is TRBV21-1. TRBV21-1 is noted as a pseudogene. The CDR3 covers 12 residues.